Listed below are T cell receptor beta chains from one sample, sequenced in a study of low-dose radiotherapy and immunotherapy resistance in tumors. One entry per CDR3 protein, called by TCRdb with MiXCR from the reads. The sample has about 39,000 distinct CDR3 sequences, 25% to 40% seen once. The sequences come from PBMCs, collected before treatment. The source of these receptors is a male donor with gallbladder cancer. CDR3s include the opening cysteine and the closing phenylalanine or tryptophan. The order of the fields is V gene, CDR3 protein.

V: TRBV7-2
CDR3: CASRGTAYEQYF

V: TRBV19
CDR3: CASSIVRGAGQPQHF

V: TRBV6-2/TRBV6-3
CDR3: CASSLAGLAKNIQYF

V: TRBV9
CDR3: CASSVGKDGYTF

V: TRBV10-2
CDR3: CASSESGAAFANTGELFF

V: TRBV5-1
CDR3: CASSLVPTGLSGNTIYF

V: TRBV2
CDR3: CASSEVGAPTGELFF

V: TRBV4-2
CDR3: CASSPGTSGGAYNEQFF

V: TRBV27
CDR3: CASSLYRVRDQPQHF

V: TRBV3-1
CDR3: CASSLCLKWNRDYEQYF

V: TRBV25-1
CDR3: CASSAPGTVNNEQFF

V: TRBV5-1
CDR3: CASSWENPSSGNTIYF

V: TRBV5-6
CDR3: CASSPDRGGGTDTQYF

V: TRBV6-1
CDR3: CASSEARKRSSSDQPQHF

V: TRBV28
CDR3: CASSFGSTDTQYF

V: TRBV4-1
CDR3: CASSQEASGIPGELFF

V: TRBV10-3
CDR3: CAISDRGEEGYTF

V: TRBV9
CDR3: CASSVAGRGASTDTQYF

V: TRBV28
CDR3: CAAEGLHPWNEQYF

V: TRBV27
CDR3: CASSSQGSPLYEQYF

V: TRBV5-1
CDR3: CASSYGGPRYEQYF

V: TRBV6-2/TRBV6-3
CDR3: CASSYGQGMGYNEQFF